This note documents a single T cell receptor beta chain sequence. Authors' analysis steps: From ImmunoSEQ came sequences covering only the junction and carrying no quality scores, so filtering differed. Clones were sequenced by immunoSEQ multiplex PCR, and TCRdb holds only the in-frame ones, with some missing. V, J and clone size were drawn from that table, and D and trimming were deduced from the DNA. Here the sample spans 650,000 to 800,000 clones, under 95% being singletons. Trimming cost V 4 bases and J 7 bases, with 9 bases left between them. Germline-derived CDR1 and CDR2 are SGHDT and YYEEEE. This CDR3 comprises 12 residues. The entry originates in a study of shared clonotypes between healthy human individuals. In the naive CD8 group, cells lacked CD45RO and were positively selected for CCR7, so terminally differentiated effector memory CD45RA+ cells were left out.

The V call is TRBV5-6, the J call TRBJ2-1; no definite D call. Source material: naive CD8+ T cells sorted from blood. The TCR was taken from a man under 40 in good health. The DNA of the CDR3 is TGTGCCAGCAGCGGATTGCAGAATGAGCAGTTCTTC. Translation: CASSGLQNEQFF.